The 12 T cell receptor beta chains in this list originate from one sample, sequenced in a study of shared clonotypes between healthy human individuals. The data were produced by immunoSEQ multiplex PCR, yet TCRdb's version contains in-frame clones alone and is incomplete. The data show millions of clones, 85% to 95% seen once. The sample comprised naive CD4+ T cells sorted from blood. Subset: CD45RA+ positively selected. Receptors originate from a man between 18 and 29 years old in good health.

This clone was seen a single time. This sequence joins TRBV9 and TRBJ2-5, with D perhaps given as TRBD1 or TRBD2 (6 bases each). This CDR3 contains 13 residues. Germline assignment: CDR1 SGDLS and CDR2 YYNGEE. V was shortened by 3 bases and J by 5 bases, with 11 bases between the two germline ends. The CDR3 sequence: CASSERGGETQYF. The CDR3 nucleotides read TGTGCCAGCAGCGAGAGAGGGGGGGAGACCCAGTACTTC.

The CDR3 DNA follows: TGCGCCAGCAGCCAAGTTACAAGGAACACTGAAGCTTTCTTT. Translated: CASSQVTRNTEAFF. V is TRBV4-1 and J is TRBJ1-1; D not resolved. CDR1 MGHRA and CDR2 YSYEKL come from the germline V gene. V was cut by 1 base and J by 1 base, with 7 bases left in between. This CDR3 contains 14 residues.

The count of this clone is one. The chain couples TRBV27 to TRBJ2-7, with 7 bases matching TRBD1. The CDR3 extends over 16 amino acids. Per the germline V gene, CDR1 is MNHEY and CDR2 is SMNVEV (reference sequence). The V segment lost 4 bases and the J segment 3 bases; nucleotides outside the gene matches: 12. CDR3 bases: TGTGCCAGCAGTTCTCCGGACAGGCGATCCCTCTACGAGCAGTACTTC. Its protein product is CASSSPDRRSLYEQYF.

J is TRBJ2-1 and V is TRBV5-1; D possibly uses TRBD1 or TRBD2 (5 bases each). V shed 7 bases and J shed 5 bases, with 22 bases lying between them. This CDR3 region has 16 residues. Germline lookup yields CDR1 SGHRS and CDR2 YFSETQ. The CDR3 sequence: CASHRKGPPADNEQFF. The CDR3 bases are TGCGCCAGCCACCGGAAGGGACCGCCAGCCGACAATGAGCAGTTCTTC.

The CDR3: CASSAAGLSYEQYF. The CDR3 DNA reads as TGTGCCAGCAGTGCGGCGGGTTTATCCTACGAGCAGTACTTC. This chain joins TRBV6-4 and TRBJ2-7; weak D call: TRBD2 (5 bases). V lost 4 bases and J 1 base, leaving 11 bases between the germline ends. The CDR3 runs to 14 residues. The germline CDR1 and CDR2 sequences are MRHNA and SNTAGT.

The chain carries TRBV2 and TRBJ1-5; D might be TRBD1 (5 bases). The ends were cut back, 5 bases at V and 6 bases at J, with 11 bases in the middle. The CDR3 contains 13 residues. Germline V gene sequence: CDR1 SNHLY, CDR2 FYNNEI. This CDR3 reads CASSTGLGQPQHF. CDR3 in DNA: TGTGCCAGCAGTACAGGATTGGGTCAGCCCCAGCATTTT.

This rearrangement joins TRBV7-2 to TRBJ1-1; 7 bases agree with TRBD1. V lost 2 bases to trimming and J lost 0 bases; unmatched junction nucleotides: 3. This CDR3 region has 15 residues. Germline values: CDR1 SGHTA, CDR2 FQGNSA. The CDR3 here is CASSLTGVLNTEAFF. The CDR3 DNA is TGTGCCAGCAGCTTAACAGGGGTCCTGAACACTGAAGCTTTCTTT.

This clone was observed once. V is TRBV19 and J is TRBJ2-1; 9 positions agree with TRBD1. With 6 bases clipped from V and 4 bases from J, the junction kept 7 bases outside the gene matches. In germline, CDR1 is LNHDA, CDR2 SQIVND (reference sequence). This CDR3 spans 15 amino acids. The CDR3 bases are TGTGCCAGTAGCGCCGGGACAGGGACTTACAATGAGCAGTTCTTC. Translated: CASSAGTGTYNEQFF.

V usage is TRBV5-6 and J usage is TRBJ2-3; the match to TRBD2 covers 12 bases. The CDR3 consists of 16 residues. The junction had 8 bases not matched to a gene; V was cut back by 4 bases and J by 5 bases. Germline CDR1 and CDR2: SGHDT and YYEEEE. This CDR3 reads CASSGRLAGERDTQYF. The CDR3 bases are TGTGCCAGCAGCGGGAGACTAGCGGGAGAGAGAGATACGCAGTATTTT.

This chain joins TRBV5-8 and TRBJ1-5, with D maybe TRBD1 (5 bases). Germline CDR1 reads SGHTS; CDR2 reads YDEGEE. The V and J ends lost 3 bases and 7 bases respectively, with 11 bases between them. The CDR3 covers 13 residues. The DNA for the CDR3 is TGTGCCAGCAGCTCTGAGCAGGGCCAGCCCCAGCATTTT. This translates into CASSSEQGQPQHF.

This chain connects TRBV6-5 to TRBJ2-2; no reliable D call. Trimming removed 6 bases from V and 0 bases from J, with 8 bases in between. The CDR3 runs to 14 residues. The V gene's germline CDR1 is MNHEY and CDR2 SVGAGI. DNA of the CDR3: TGTGCCAGCAGACGGATCGCGAACACCGGGGAGCTGTTTTTT. Its translation is CASRRIANTGELFF.

Regarding this clone: Other DNA sequences from this sample encode an identical CDR3 as well. The chain has TRBV2 and TRBJ2-7, with D uncertain. Deletions cut 4 bases from V and 4 bases from J, with 14 bases between. Germline V CDR1 and CDR2: SNHLY, FYNNEI. This CDR3 region has 14 residues. CDR3 sequence (DNA): TGTGCCAGCAGTGTAGGACGGATCACTTACGAGCAGTACTTC. Translating it yields CASSVGRITYEQYF.